Listed below are T cell receptor beta chains from one sample, sequenced in a study of T cell responses to AZD1222 COVID-19 vaccine. Assay used: immunoSEQ multiplex PCR; TCRdb lists only in-frame clones, some missing. The data contain fewer than 300,000 clones, over 90% of them singletons. The sequencing here drew on peripheral blood, taken on day 0 of AZD1222 vaccination. These receptors originate from an adult in good health. The conserved cysteine and the conserved F or W are not part of the CDR3 here. The order of the fields is CDR3 protein, V gene, J gene.

ASSINPGTASYEQY,TRBV3-1/TRBV3-2,TRBJ2-7
ASSLVLYNSPLH,TRBV3-1/TRBV3-2,TRBJ1-6
ASNSQGLGTDTQY,TRBV5-1,TRBJ2-3
ASRSGVTEAF,TRBV19,TRBJ1-1
ASSSQGGPGNEQF,TRBV5-1,TRBJ2-1
ASAKGSDYGYT,TRBV7-9,TRBJ1-2
ASTRGQPNVLT,TRBV6-7,TRBJ2-6
ASSPQGANEKLF,TRBV18,TRBJ1-4
ASSKVQVRTEAF,TRBV21-1,TRBJ1-1
ASSLRASTYEQY,TRBV4-1,TRBJ2-7
ASSQSWQIHEQY,TRBV4-2,TRBJ2-7
ASNRDRLNSPLH,TRBV6-5,TRBJ1-6
ASSRRDRLNTEAF,TRBV7-2,TRBJ1-1
ASRRGAGNQPQH,TRBV2,TRBJ1-5
ASSEYKTSGNNEQF,TRBV25-1,TRBJ2-1
ASSWGGRDQH,TRBV28,TRBJ2-3
ASSLHDRFEQY,TRBV5-4,TRBJ2-7
ASSEALPRGPY,TRBV6-1,TRBJ2-7
ASSLGGHNSPLH,TRBV5-4,TRBJ1-6
ASSHNGGPGEQY,TRBV3-1/TRBV3-2,TRBJ2-7